This T cell receptor (beta chain) was recorded in a study of human T cells and chemical hapten exposure. Across the whole study: On about 2 cm by about 2 cm of upper inner arm skin, sensitization was performed with 2% DPC. Patches that contained 0.01% DPC were applied to the upper back and read at 6 days.

The CDR3 covers 13 residues. The V gene's germline CDR1 is MDHEN and CDR2 SYDVKM. The V gene lost 2 bases and the J gene lost 5 bases, with 9 bases spanning the gap. Time point described: patch test 2, 6 weeks after DPC sensitization. Described treatment: therapeutic diphenylcyclopropenone sensitization with weekly scalp DPC. The table lists this clonotype with many counts. What it binds is not known. Study-wide findings and caveats: There was no change with DPC sensitization in TCRs above 1 in 1000 frequency.

Original analysis: From approximately 20,000 to 700,000 TCRs were found per sample, with a median of about 100,000. TCRdb re-called the RACE reads through MiXCR, storing one row per CDR3 protein. These V and J calls are TCRdb output, not the study's own analysis. The sample consists of over 100,000 distinct CDR3 sequences, roughly a tenth of them appearing once. The genes are TRBV28 and TRBJ1-2; D is undetermined. The input for sequencing was whole blood, taken in connection with sensitization to the hapten diphenylcyclopropenone (DPC). The receptor was derived from a middle-aged woman with alopecia areata. Some clones in this sample may be carry-over from other donors' samples. The CDR3 here is CASSLKPEYGYTF. The CDR3 nucleotides are TGTGCCAGCAGTTTAAAGCCAGAGTATGGCTACACCTTC.